These 16 T cell receptor beta chains were all obtained from the same sample, sequenced in a study of blood T cell repertoires in COVID-19. Using immunoSEQ multiplex PCR, the repertoire was profiled, and TCRdb retains in-frame clones only, with some absent. The sample has 200,000 to 250,000 clones, 86% seen once. Input material: PBMCs or T cells enriched from blood (not recorded which). The source is a woman between 35 and 50 years old with acute COVID-19.

In this sample, this clone turned up many times. The CDR3 protein is CASRGTSGGPVDNEQFF. In nucleotides, the CDR3 is TGTGCCAGCAGGGGGACTAGCGGGGGCCCAGTCGACAATGAGCAGTTCTTC. J is TRBJ2-1 and V is TRBV13, with 14 positions matching TRBD2. Germline CDR1 reads PRHDT; CDR2 reads FYEKMQ (reference sequence). The junction had 9 bases not matched to a gene; V was cut back by 6 bases and J by 5 bases. The CDR3 runs to 17 residues.

The chain is built from TRBV18 and TRBJ1-1, with TRBD1 as a possible D gene (6 bases). There are 15 residues in the CDR3. V was cut by 3 bases and J by 6 bases, with 17 bases left in between. Germline V CDR1 and CDR2: KGHSH, LQKENI. CDR3 sequence reads: CASSPSATGRSEAFF. Here the CDR3 DNA reads TGTGCCAGCTCACCGTCCGCCACAGGGAGATCTGAAGCTTTCTTT.

This chain uses TRBV13 with TRBJ2-7, with TRBD2 matching 10 bases. Germline V lookup: CDR1 PRHDT, CDR2 FYEKMQ (reference sequence). The junction had 6 bases not matched to a gene; V was cut back by 4 bases and J by 3 bases. CDR3 length: 15 amino acids. The CDR3 nucleotides read TGTGCCAGCAGCTCACCCGGGACTAGCGTCTACGAGCAGTACTTC. Its protein is CASSSPGTSVYEQYF.

This chain uses TRBV21-1 with TRBJ1-5. TRBV21-1 is listed as a pseudogene. This CDR3 has 13 residues. The CDR3 region is CASSKGGFQPQHF. For the CDR3, the DNA is TGTGCCAGCAGCAAAGGAGGGTTTCAGCCCCAGCATTTT.

V and J are TRBV13 and TRBJ2-3; TRBD2 matches 12 bases. Germline V CDR1 and CDR2: PRHDT, FYEKMQ (reference sequence). The CDR3 is made up of 16 amino acids. V dropped 5 bases and J dropped 1; count of bases not matched to a gene: 4. The CDR3 DNA sequence: TGTGCCAGCAGCAACCGGACTAGCGGGGGCACAGATACGCAGTATTTT. Its protein product is CASSNRTSGGTDTQYF.

The table lists this clone with a count of one. This chain uses TRBV6-4 with TRBJ2-3; TRBD2 is a possible D gene (6 bases). The germline gives CDR1 MRHNA, CDR2 SNTAGT. The CDR3 spans 15 residues. Trimming left V 4 bases short and J 2 bases short, with 13 bases between. The CDR3 bases are TGTGCCAGCAGTGTCGACGGGGGAAACACAGATACGCAGTATTTT. This gives the protein CASSVDGGNTDTQYF.

The rearrangement uses TRBV2 and TRBJ1-1; perhaps TRBD1 as D (6 bases). Germline CDR1 is SNHLY and CDR2 is FYNNEI. Trimming took 6 bases from V and 3 from J, leaving 14 bases between them. This CDR3 is 14 amino acids long. The DNA of the CDR3 is TGTGCCAGCAGAGAAAGGGGGTTCTACACTGAAGCTTTCTTT. It translates to CASRERGFYTEAFF. The variable domain in full, completed from reference TRBV2 and TRBJ1-1, reads EPEVTQTPSHQVTQMGQEVILRCVPISNHLYFYWYRQILGQKVEFLVSFYNNEISEKSEIFDDQFSVERPDGSNFTLKIRSTKLEDSAMYFCASRERGFYTEAFFGQGTRLTVV.

The rearrangement links TRBV18 to TRBJ1-1; D remains unclear. V was shortened by 6 bases and J by 3 bases, with 11 bases between the two germline ends. CDR1 KGHSH and CDR2 LQKENI come from the germline V gene. This CDR3 is 13 amino acids long. CDR3 DNA: TGTGCCAGCTCTAGGGAGGTAGACACTGAAGCTTTCTTT. Residues: CASSREVDTEAFF.

About this clone: It is unclear where the CDR3 begins or ends on the DNA, so no DNA is shown, and the CDR3 is as TCRdb lists it. The rearrangement joins TRBV6-5 to TRBJ1-4. 16 amino acids form the CDR3, both terminal residues included. Germline V gives CDR1 MNHEY, CDR2 SVGAGI. CDR3 in amino acids: CASSSSGGATNEKLFF.

The chain combines TRBV2 with TRBJ1-2; no definite D call. V gave up 6 bases and J gave up 7 bases, with 27 bases separating them. This CDR3 has 17 amino acids. The germline CDR1 and CDR2 sequences are SNHLY and FYNNEI. CDR3 DNA sequence: TGTGCCAGCAGATTAGATGGGTTTTCTTTTTTAGAGGGTGGCTACACCTTC. This encodes CASRLDGFSFLEGGYTF.

V is TRBV4-1 and J is TRBJ2-4; 10 bases fit TRBD2. V lost 0 bases and J lost 0; bases outside the gene matches: 8. This CDR3 comprises 19 residues. In germline, CDR1 is MGHRA, CDR2 YSYEKL. This chain's CDR3 is CASSQEVLAGAGAKNIQYF. Here the CDR3 DNA reads TGCGCCAGCAGCCAAGAGGTCCTAGCGGGGGCGGGAGCCAAAAACATTCAGTACTTC.

This clone was picked up one time. The genes are TRBV5-1 and TRBJ1-1; the match to TRBD1 covers 8 bases. The CDR3 is 15 residues long. Germline CDR1 reads SGHRS; CDR2 reads YFSETQ. The trim removed 4 bases at V and 4 bases at J, leaving 9 bases unmatched. The DNA for the CDR3 is TGCGCCAGCAGCGGCACAGGGGGGGTAGGCACTGAAGCTTTCTTT. Translating gives CASSGTGGVGTEAFF.

There are a few counts of this clone. The V gene is TRBV11-2, the J gene TRBJ2-2; 8 bases align to TRBD2. V was clipped by 1 base and J by 4 bases; unmatched bases: 5. Germline loops: CDR1 SGHAT, CDR2 FQNNGV. The CDR3 consists of 16 residues. The CDR3 protein is CASSLVPRGVTGELFF. The CDR3 nucleotides read TGTGCCAGCAGCTTAGTCCCGCGGGGGGTCACCGGGGAGCTGTTTTTT.

The chain uses TRBV2 and TRBJ1-2; TRBD1 aligns across 8 bases. The CDR3 is 11 residues long. Germline V gives CDR1 SNHLY, CDR2 FYNNEI. With 8 bases clipped from V and 8 bases from J, the junction kept 4 bases outside the gene matches. The CDR3 here is CASQGAGGYTF. CDR3 bases: TGTGCCAGCCAGGGGGCCGGGGGCTACACCTTC. The full variable domain, rest sourced from reference TRBV2 and TRBJ1-2, is EPEVTQTPSHQVTQMGQEVILRCVPISNHLYFYWYRQILGQKVEFLVSFYNNEISEKSEIFDDQFSVERPDGSNFTLKIRSTKLEDSAMYFCASQGAGGYTFGSGTRLTVV.

The DNA for the CDR3 is TGTGCCATCAGTGAGTCGAACTTTGGCGGAACCTACGAGCAGTACGTC. Translation: CAISESNFGGTYEQYV. The rearrangement joins TRBV10-3 to TRBJ2-7, with D hard to call. Trimming removed 0 bases from V and 2 bases from J, with 14 bases in between. This CDR3 spans 16 amino acids. Germline-derived CDR1 and CDR2 are ENHRY and SYGVKD.

The V gene is TRBV29-1, the J gene TRBJ1-2, with D possibly being TRBD1 (6 bases). Looked up from germline, CDR1 is SQVTM and CDR2 is ANQGSEA. The CDR3 is made up of 15 amino acids. The V end lost 5 bases, the J end lost 2 bases, and 18 bases lay between the germline ends. The CDR3 loop reads CSVFGGARNNYGYTF. CDR3 sequence (DNA): TGCAGCGTTTTCGGGGGGGCGCGGAACAACTATGGCTACACCTTC.